Each of the 18 T cell receptor beta chains below was sequenced from the same sample in a study of blood T cell repertoires in COVID-19. Assay: immunoSEQ multiplex PCR; the TCRdb copy retains only in-frame clones and omits some. The sample carries about 410,000 clones, 89% recorded once. Sequencing used peripheral blood. Receptors originate from a woman aged 40 to 50 with COVID-19, enrolled during active disease.

The rearrangement links TRBV4-1 to TRBJ2-5; tentative D call: TRBD2 (6 bases). CDR1 MGHRA and CDR2 YSYEKL come from the germline V gene. This CDR3 is built from 15 residues. Trimming pared 7 bases from V and 7 bases from J, leaving 22 bases between. This chain's CDR3 is CASTISKEGQGTQYF. The CDR3 DNA reads TGCGCCAGCACTATATCTAAGGAGGGGCAGGGGACCCAGTACTTC.

The chain has TRBV5-6 and TRBJ1-2; D uncertain. The V end was cut by 4 bases, the J end by 8 bases, with 12 bases between. The CDR3 covers 12 residues. Germline-derived CDR1 and CDR2 are SGHDT and YYEEEE. In nucleotides, the CDR3 is TGTGCCAGCAGCCTGACCCACGGGGGCTACACCTTC. This gives the protein CASSLTHGGYTF.

CDR3 nucleotide sequence: TGTGCCAGCAGCCTGGGGGCAGGGTACCCCACCTACGAGCAGTACTTC. Encoded protein: CASSLGAGYPTYEQYF. This sequence joins TRBV28 and TRBJ2-7; D may be TRBD1 (6 bases). The CDR3 spans 16 residues. V shed 6 bases and J shed 2 bases, with 20 bases lying between them. Looked up from germline, CDR1 is MDHEN and CDR2 is SYDVKM.

J is TRBJ2-5 and V is TRBV27; 13 bases map to TRBD2. After removal of 8 bases from V and 5 bases from J, the junction contained 23 bases not matched to a gene. The CDR3 runs 20 residues. Germline values: CDR1 MNHEY, CDR2 SMNVEV (reference sequence). In nucleotides, the CDR3 is TGTGCCAGCGGTGGGTGGCGGACTAGCGGGAGTGGGAAAGCTCACGAGACCCAGTACTTC. As protein: CASGGWRTSGSGKAHETQYF.

This clone has only one observation. This same CDR3 is encoded by further DNA sequences in the sample. The V call is TRBV2, the J call TRBJ2-7, with D unresolved. The CDR3 contains 12 residues. The V gene's germline CDR1 is SNHLY and CDR2 FYNNEI. Trimming removed 6 bases at V and 1 base at J, with 7 bases between. Here the CDR3 reads CASRVRSYEQYF. The CDR3 nucleotides are TGTGCCAGCAGGGTCAGGTCCTACGAGCAGTACTTC.

The chain employs TRBV30 and TRBJ1-5; D gene unclear. V gave up 0 bases and J gave up 4 bases, with 7 bases separating them. CDR1 and CDR2 (germline): GTSNPN, SVGIG (reference sequence). This CDR3 is built from 13 residues. CDR3 region: CAWSVRENQPQHF. CDR3 in DNA: TGTGCCTGGAGTGTACGAGAAAATCAGCCCCAGCATTTT.

The chain recombines TRBV6-6 with TRBJ1-1, with 7 bases matching TRBD1. Germline V lookup: CDR1 MNHNY, CDR2 SVGAGI (reference sequence). J gave up 3 bases and V 4 bases, and 8 bases lay outside the gene matches. The CDR3 contains 15 residues. The CDR3 DNA reads TGTGCCAGCAGTTCCCTGACAGGGAGCTACACTGAAGCTTTCTTT. Protein: CASSSLTGSYTEAFF.

The chain carries TRBV5-6 and TRBJ2-3, with a weak D call TRBD1 (6 bases). Germline V gene lookup returns CDR1 SGHDT and CDR2 YYEEEE. V shed 3 bases and J shed 5 bases, with 19 bases lying between them. The CDR3 runs 16 residues. CDR3 protein: CASSSLGDEGEDTQYF. CDR3 coding DNA: TGTGCCAGCAGCTCCTTGGGAGACGAGGGGGAAGATACGCAGTATTTT.

The chain recombines TRBV28 with TRBJ1-2; 9 bases fit TRBD1. This CDR3 spans 15 amino acids. V was pared by 5 bases and J by 4 bases, with 8 bases of the junction left unmatched. The germline CDR1 and CDR2 sequences are MDHEN and SYDVKM. The CDR3 nucleotides are TGTGCCAGCAGTCCCACAGGGGGCTGGGGCTATGGCTACACCTTC. It specifies CASSPTGGWGYGYTF.

The V gene is TRBV19, the J gene TRBJ1-2; 9 positions match TRBD1. The CDR3 has 17 residues. Germline trimming cut 2 bases from V and 7 bases from J; bases unmatched to any gene: 14. Germline CDR1 and CDR2: LNHDA and SQIVND (reference sequence). DNA for the CDR3: TGTGCCAGTAGTATACGGCCGAACCTCGGACAGGGGATTGGCTACACCTTC. Translating gives CASSIRPNLGQGIGYTF.

This clone was seen a few times. The genes are TRBV23-1 and TRBJ2-7, with 7 nucleotides matching TRBD1. TRBV23-1 is assigned to the ORF class and has an uncertain function. After removal of 0 bases from V and 3 bases from J, the junction contained 8 bases not matched to a gene. The CDR3 spans 16 residues. CDR3 protein: CASSQSKRQGVYEQYF. The CDR3 nucleotides read TGCGCCAGCAGTCAATCCAAACGACAGGGCGTCTACGAGCAGTACTTC.

In its sample, this clone was seen once. V and J are TRBV5-1 and TRBJ2-5; 8 bases fit TRBD1. This CDR3 has 14 amino acids. Looked up from germline, CDR1 is SGHRS and CDR2 is YFSETQ. The J segment lost 5 bases and the V segment lost 0 bases, leaving 3 bases of the junction unmatched. CDR3 residues: CASSLAGGEETQYF. CDR3 sequence (DNA): TGCGCCAGCAGCTTGGCAGGGGGCGAGGAGACCCAGTACTTC.

The chain combines TRBV27 with TRBJ1-2; 9 bases line up with TRBD1. Germline V gene sequence: CDR1 MNHEY, CDR2 SMNVEV (reference sequence). Trimming cost V 4 bases and J 4 bases; bases outside gene matches: 4. The CDR3 is made up of 14 amino acids. The CDR3 protein is CASSSPTGGYGYTF. The DNA of the CDR3 is TGTGCCAGCAGTTCTCCGACAGGGGGCTATGGCTACACCTTC.

The rearrangement uses TRBV19 and TRBJ2-3; 8 positions match TRBD1. Germline lookup yields CDR1 LNHDA and CDR2 SQIVND (reference sequence). V dropped 7 bases and J dropped 6; count of bases not matched to a gene: 6. The CDR3 totals 13 residues. CDR3 nucleotides: TGTGCCAGTAACCTAAACAGGGGGGATACGCAGTATTTT. This translates into CASNLNRGDTQYF.

The chain recombines TRBV6-1 with TRBJ2-5, with TRBD2 matching over 11 bases. With 3 bases clipped from V and 0 bases from J, the junction kept 9 bases outside the gene matches. CDR1 is MNHNS, CDR2 SASEGT, per germline. CDR3 length equals 18 residues. CDR3 bases: TGTGCCAGCAGTGATCAGCTAGCGGGAGGCCCGAACCAAGAGACCCAGTACTTC. Its protein is CASSDQLAGGPNQETQYF.

V is TRBV9 and J is TRBJ2-7; 11 nucleotides line up with TRBD2. The CDR3 contains 15 residues. Trimming cost V 4 bases and J 0 bases; bases outside gene matches: 3. CDR1 and CDR2 (germline): SGDLS, YYNGEE. As DNA, the CDR3 is TGTGCCAGCAGCCCCGGGACTAGCGGCTCCTACGAGCAGTACTTC. Its translation: CASSPGTSGSYEQYF.

The chain combines TRBV18 with TRBJ1-3, with D tentatively TRBD1 (6 bases). This CDR3 is 16 amino acids long. Trimming stripped 4 bases from V and 8 bases from J, with 21 bases between. From germline, CDR1 is KGHSH and CDR2 LQKENI. CDR3 in DNA: TGTGCCAGCTCACTAAGGGGATCCACAGGGATAGACACCATATATTTT. It translates to CASSLRGSTGIDTIYF. Full variable domain (rest looked up from reference TRBV18 and TRBJ1-3): NAGVMQNPRHLVRRRGQEARLRCSPMKGHSHVYWYRQLPEEGLKFMVYLQKENIIDESGMPKERFSAEFPKEGPSILRIQQVVRGDSAAYFCASSLRGSTGIDTIYFGEGSWLTVV.

The CDR3 region is CSVEFEAGAYEQYF. CDR3 DNA sequence: TGCAGCGTTGAGTTCGAGGCAGGGGCCTACGAGCAGTACTTC. The chain couples TRBV29-1 to TRBJ2-7; tentative D call: TRBD1 (6 bases). Germline lookup yields CDR1 SQVTM and CDR2 ANQGSEA. The CDR3 extends over 14 amino acids. V was pared by 3 bases and J by 2 bases, with 14 bases between.